This TCR beta chain was observed in a study of blood T cell repertoires in COVID-19. Overall study context: Acute-phase and convalescent COVID-19 samples originated in the United States, Italy and Spain.

This clone was counted only a few times. Method: immunoSEQ multiplex PCR; TCRdb's copy keeps in-frame clones and lacks some. The sample lists fewer than 350,000 clones; around 85% were seen once. There are 15 residues in the CDR3. Germline V gene data show CDR1 as SEHNR and CDR2 as FQNEAQ (reference sequence). After removal of 6 bases from V and 4 bases from J, the junction contained 5 bases not matched to a gene. This sequence originates from a woman aged 25 to 39 who had recovered from COVID-19. The sequenced sample was peripheral blood. The V and J genes are TRBV7-9 and TRBJ2-1, with 11 positions matching TRBD2. CDR3: CASRYSGRVYNEQFF. The CDR3 DNA reads TGTGCCAGCAGATATAGCGGGAGGGTATACAATGAGCAGTTCTTC. Looking up the rest from reference TRBV7-9 and TRBJ2-1 gives the full variable domain: DTGVSQNPRHKITKRGQNVTFRCDPISEHNRLYWYRQTLGQGPEFLTYFQNEAQLEKSRLLSDRFSAERPKGSFSTLEIQRTEQGDSAMYLCASRYSGRVYNEQFFGPGTRLTVL.